Each of the 30 T cell receptor beta chains below was sequenced from the same sample in a study of T cell changes during pregnancy in multiple sclerosis. Repertoires were generated with immunoSEQ multiplex PCR, while TCRdb's copy carries only in-frame clones and drops some. The data contain fewer than 35,000 clones, about 93% of them singletons. The material was CD4+ T cells from peripheral blood mononuclear cells, obtained after pregnancy. These receptor sequences come from a female donor with multiple sclerosis, enrolled in a pregnancy study.

This chain links TRBV5-5 with TRBJ1-4, with 10 bases that match TRBD1. Germline CDR1 and CDR2: SGHKS and YYEKEE (reference sequence). This CDR3 contains 16 residues. Trimming cost V 4 bases and J 7 bases; bases outside gene matches: 10. In DNA form, the CDR3 reads TGTGCCAGCAGCGTAGGGACAGGGGTGAAAGGTGAAAAACTGTTTTTT. It encodes CASSVGTGVKGEKLFF.

This clone was detected a few times. The chain couples TRBV19 to TRBJ1-2; D might be TRBD1 (6 bases). V lost 5 bases to trimming and J lost 4 bases, with 8 bases between them. This CDR3 is built from 12 residues. The germline gives CDR1 LNHDA, CDR2 SQIVND (reference sequence). This CDR3 is CASSGRGYGYTF. In nucleotides, the CDR3 is TGTGCCAGTAGTGGCAGGGGCTATGGCTACACCTTC.

Only one count was recorded for this clone. As DNA, the CDR3 is TGTGCCTGGAGTCGCCTATCGCGGGGAAGATACACCTTC. Its protein is CAWSRLSRGRYTF. This rearrangement joins TRBV30 to TRBJ1-2; D not resolved. The CDR3 extends over 13 amino acids. V was cut by 2 bases and J by 11 bases, with 18 bases left in between. The germline V gene encodes CDR1 GTSNPN and CDR2 SVGIG (reference sequence).

The V and J genes are TRBV7-2 and TRBJ1-2; 8 bases line up with TRBD1. Looked up from germline, CDR1 is SGHTA and CDR2 is FQGNSA. Trimming took 2 bases from V and 4 from J; bases not matched to a gene: 9. This CDR3 region has 16 residues. The CDR3 region is CASSLLGQGAAYGYTF. The CDR3 region has the DNA TGTGCCAGCAGCTTACTCGGGCAGGGGGCGGCCTATGGCTACACCTTC.

The CDR3 DNA reads as TGTGCCAGCAGCTTAGTAGGCAGGGAGGGTGAGCAGTTCTTC. Translated, it gives CASSLVGREGEQFF. This chain connects TRBV7-2 to TRBJ2-1, with 7 bases aligning to TRBD2. The CDR3 has 14 amino acids. V gave up 1 base and J gave up 9 bases; unmatched junction bases: 6. Per germline, CDR1 SGHTA and CDR2 FQGNSA.

The chain couples TRBV7-6 to TRBJ2-7; maybe TRBD1 (5 bases). V gave up 4 bases and J gave up 1 base, with 11 bases separating them. Per the germline V gene, CDR1 is SGHVS and CDR2 is FNYEAQ. The CDR3 runs to 14 residues. CDR3 DNA: TGTGCCAGCAGCTCCATGACAGAATCCTACGAGCAGTACTTC. Its translation is CASSSMTESYEQYF.

This clone came up a few times. V usage is TRBV7-8 and J usage is TRBJ1-3; D unclear. The CDR3 sequence is 15 residues long. Trimming took 6 bases from V and 4 from J, leaving 16 bases between them. Looked up from germline, CDR1 is SGHVS and CDR2 is FQNEAQ. This chain's CDR3 is CASSPQAAGGNTIYF. The CDR3, as DNA: TGTGCCAGCAGTCCCCAGGCGGCGGGAGGAAACACCATATATTTT. The full variable domain, its missing parts supplied by reference TRBV7-8 and TRBJ1-3, is GAGVSQSPRYKVAKRGQDVALRCDPISGHVSLFWYQQALGQGPEFLTYFQNEAQLDKSGLPSDRFFAERPEGSVSTLKIQRTQQEDSAVYLCASSPQAAGGNTIYFGEGSWLTVV.

The chain is built from TRBV7-2 and TRBJ2-7, with 9 bases that match TRBD1. CDR1 and CDR2 (germline): SGHTA, FQGNSA. CDR3 length: 13 residues. Trimming removed 5 bases from V and 6 bases from J; junction bases left unmatched: 5. The CDR3 sequence is CASSGWTGVEQYF. The CDR3 DNA reads as TGTGCCAGCAGCGGATGGACAGGGGTCGAGCAGTACTTC.

The sample holds one count of this clone. V and J are TRBV7-2 and TRBJ2-7, with TRBD2 identical over 7 bases. The CDR3 is 15 residues long. Germline V gene data show CDR1 as SGHTA and CDR2 as FQGNSA. The V and J ends lost 3 bases and 0 bases, in that order; junction bases with no gene match: 5. The DNA for the CDR3 is TGTGCCAGCAGCTTCCTAGCGGCAAGCTCCTACGAGCAGTACTTC. Translated, it gives CASSFLAASSYEQYF.

The genes are TRBV9 and TRBJ2-2; no clear D. In germline, CDR1 is SGDLS, CDR2 YYNGEE. The V gene lost 0 bases and the J gene lost 4 bases, with 4 bases spanning the gap. This CDR3 has 13 amino acids. The CDR3 coding sequence is TGTGCCAGCAGCGTAGCTTCCACCGGGGAGCTGTTTTTT. Translated: CASSVASTGELFF.

The chain combines TRBV18 with TRBJ1-2; TRBD1 is a possible D gene (5 bases). The CDR3 runs 13 residues. V lost 3 bases and J lost 8, with 13 bases in between. CDR1 and CDR2 from the germline V gene are KGHSH and LQKENI. The CDR3 sequence: CASSPVGARGYTF. CDR3 sequence (DNA): TGTGCCAGCTCACCGGTAGGGGCGCGAGGCTACACCTTC.

In this sample, this clone turned up once. The chain employs TRBV5-1 and TRBJ2-1; 11 positions agree with TRBD2. V lost 4 bases and J lost 6; bases outside the gene matches: 6. The germline V gene has CDR1 SGHRS and CDR2 YFSETQ. The CDR3 sequence is 15 residues long. CDR3 region: CASSEGTSGFNEQFF. The DNA for the CDR3 is TGCGCCAGCAGCGAGGGGACTAGCGGATTCAATGAGCAGTTCTTC.

The table lists this clone with a count of one. The rearrangement uses TRBV7-2 and TRBJ1-6; D is ambiguous. CDR1 and CDR2 from the germline V gene are SGHTA and FQGNSA. Trimming stripped 1 base from V and 8 bases from J, with 3 bases between. CDR3 length equals 12 residues. This chain's CDR3 is CASSLVDSPLHF. The DNA of the CDR3 is TGTGCCAGCAGCTTAGTCGATTCACCCCTCCACTTT.

The chain employs TRBV5-5 and TRBJ2-2, with 10 bases matching TRBD1. The germline V gene has CDR1 SGHKS and CDR2 YYEKEE (reference sequence). This CDR3 spans 15 amino acids. The ends lost 4 bases at V and 3 bases at J; junction bases unmatched: 3. The CDR3 DNA sequence: TGTGCCAGCAGCGGGGGACAGGGGTACACCGGGGAGCTGTTTTTT. It specifies CASSGGQGYTGELFF.

The V and J genes are TRBV19 and TRBJ2-6; D perhaps matches TRBD1 (6 bases). This CDR3 contains 19 residues. CDR1 and CDR2 (germline): LNHDA, SQIVND (reference sequence). V was pared by 5 bases and J by 5 bases, with 25 bases between. The CDR3 is CASSPKNQDRPRRANVLTF. The CDR3 DNA is TGTGCCAGTAGTCCGAAGAACCAGGACAGACCGAGGAGGGCCAACGTCCTGACTTTC.

The genes are TRBV7-2 and TRBJ1-5; possible D gene TRBD1, 5 bases. Germline CDR1 reads SGHTA; CDR2 reads FQGNSA. Trimming took off 3 bases at V and 5 bases at J, with 14 bases between the two ends. The CDR3 is 15 residues long. The DNA of the CDR3 is TGTGCCAGCAGCTTGCTTTTTGGGGGGTATCAGCCCCAGCATTTT. It yields the protein CASSLLFGGYQPQHF.

The chain is built from TRBV7-2 and TRBJ1-2; TRBD1 aligns across 7 bases. Germline CDR1 reads SGHTA; CDR2 reads FQGNSA. V shed 4 bases, J shed 6 bases, and the junction held 11 bases outside the gene matches. The CDR3 is 15 amino acids. For the CDR3, the DNA is TGTGCCAGCAGCTATCGGACAGGCAGCACAAATGGCTACACCTTC. Translating it yields CASSYRTGSTNGYTF.

This clone was observed a single time. The genes are TRBV7-2 and TRBJ1-5; D ambiguous. Germline V CDR1 and CDR2: SGHTA, FQGNSA. There are 14 residues in the CDR3. Trimming took 5 bases from V and 4 from J, leaving 12 bases between them. CDR3 amino acids: CASSLEAGNQPQHF. The CDR3, as DNA: TGTGCCAGCAGCCTTGAGGCGGGGAATCAGCCCCAGCATTTT.

V gene TRBV27 combines with J gene TRBJ2-7; D may be TRBD1 (6 bases). This CDR3 contains 17 residues. Germline loops: CDR1 MNHEY, CDR2 SMNVEV (reference sequence). Trimming removed 5 bases at V and 2 bases at J, with 22 bases between. This CDR3 reads CASSRKGQKISTYEQYF. As DNA, the CDR3 is TGTGCCAGCAGTCGGAAAGGACAGAAAATTTCAACCTACGAGCAGTACTTC.

This clone was detected once. The junction departs from the called germline gene at one end, perhaps through a read error. V is TRBV7-2 and J is TRBJ2-2; possibly TRBD1 for D (5 bases). The CDR3 loop spans 11 amino acids. The V gene's germline CDR1 is SGHTA and CDR2 FQGNSA. The CDR3 protein is CASSLGGRSLF. The DNA of the CDR3 is TGTGCCAGCAGCTTAGGGGGCCGCTCGCTTTTT.

The CDR3, as DNA: TGTGCCACCGCGTGGGGGGACCTTCAGTACTTC. This translates into CATAWGDLQYF. This chain uses TRBV19 with TRBJ2-4; tentative D call: TRBD2 (6 bases). Germline values: CDR1 LNHDA, CDR2 SQIVND (reference sequence). Between the trimmed V and J ends, which lost 10 bases and 11 bases, there was a span of 15 bases. The CDR3 is made up of 11 amino acids.

This chain connects TRBV7-2 to TRBJ2-3; no clear D. Trimming cost V 8 bases and J 0 bases, with 6 bases left between them. CDR3 size: 12 residues. Germline CDR1 reads SGHTA; CDR2 reads FQGNSA. In DNA form, the CDR3 reads TGTGCCAGCTCCTATAGCACAGATACGCAGTATTTT. This encodes CASSYSTDTQYF.

Turning to this clone: A junction end diverges from the germline sequence, so it may reflect a read error. The gene calls are TRBV2 and TRBJ2-1, with D uncertain. CDR3 size: 13 residues. Germline V gene data show CDR1 as SNHLY and CDR2 as FYNNEI. In nucleotides, the CDR3 is TGTGCCAGCAGTCCGGAGTCCTTCAATGAGCAGTTCTTC. Its translation: CASSPESFNEQFF.

This chain links TRBV5-8 with TRBJ2-7; 10 bases match TRBD1. V lost 4 bases to trimming and J lost 4 bases; unmatched junction nucleotides: 5. The CDR3 loop spans 14 amino acids. Germline V lookup: CDR1 SGHTS, CDR2 YDEGEE. The CDR3 region is CASSVGQGLYEQYF. The CDR3 nucleotides are TGTGCCAGCAGCGTGGGACAGGGGTTGTACGAGCAGTACTTC.

This chain connects TRBV9 to TRBJ1-1, with no clear D. Trimming stripped 3 bases from V and 0 bases from J, with 6 bases between. The CDR3 runs 13 residues. Germline CDR1 is SGDLS and CDR2 is YYNGEE. In nucleotides, the CDR3 is TGTGCCAGCAGCGCGACTTTGAACACTGAAGCTTTCTTT. It translates to CASSATLNTEAFF.

This chain uses TRBV7-2 with TRBJ1-2; TRBD1 matches at 7 bases. Trimming cost V 1 base and J 5 bases; bases outside gene matches: 7. The CDR3 runs 15 residues. Germline V lookup: CDR1 SGHTA, CDR2 FQGNSA. The CDR3 coding sequence is TGTGCCAGCAGCTTAGTAGGGACAGTCAATTATGGCTACACCTTC. Residues: CASSLVGTVNYGYTF.

The chain uses TRBV25-1 and TRBJ1-2, with 9 bases aligning to TRBD1. Germline V lookup: CDR1 MGHDK, CDR2 SYGVNS. With V trimmed by 3 bases and J by 4 bases, 12 bases remained unmatched. This CDR3 comprises 17 residues. Here the CDR3 DNA reads TGTGCCAGCAGTGACGGAGCGGGACAGGGAGGGGGCTATGGCTACACCTTC. It yields the protein CASSDGAGQGGGYGYTF.

The chain couples TRBV30 to TRBJ2-2, with D possibly being TRBD1 (6 bases). The CDR3 length is 13 residues. The germline V and J ends were trimmed by 4 bases and 3 bases, with 9 bases remaining between them. Germline CDR1 reads GTSNPN; CDR2 reads SVGIG (reference sequence). CDR3 amino acids: CAWNTGYTGELFF. The CDR3 nucleotides read TGTGCCTGGAATACAGGGTACACCGGGGAGCTGTTTTTT. The whole variable domain, filled in from reference TRBV30 and TRBJ2-2, reads SQTIHQWPATLVQPVGSPLSLECTVEGTSNPNLYWYRQAAGRGLQLLFYSVGIGQISSEVPQNLSASRPQDRQFILSSKKLLLSDSGFYLCAWNTGYTGELFFGEGSRLTVL.

The CDR3 here is CASTLAGEDEQFF. The CDR3 region has the DNA TGTGCCAGCACCCTGGCGGGAGAGGATGAGCAGTTCTTC. The J gene is TRBJ2-1, the V gene TRBV6-6; 7 positions agree with TRBD2. This CDR3 is 13 amino acids long. The junction had 8 bases not matched to a gene; V was cut back by 7 bases and J by 8 bases. Looked up from germline, CDR1 is MNHNY and CDR2 is SVGAGI (reference sequence).

The gene calls are TRBV30 and TRBJ2-5; D remains unclear. CDR3 size: 13 residues. Germline values: CDR1 GTSNPN, CDR2 SVGIG (reference sequence). V shed 0 bases and J shed 2 bases, with 7 bases lying between them. For the CDR3, the DNA is TGTGCCTGGAGTGTCTCCCAGCAAGAGACCCAGTACTTC. Translated, it gives CAWSVSQQETQYF. Using reference TRBV30 and TRBJ2-5 for the parts outside the CDR3, the full variable domain is SQTIHQWPATLVQPVGSPLSLECTVEGTSNPNLYWYRQAAGRGLQLLFYSVGIGQISSEVPQNLSASRPQDRQFILSSKKLLLSDSGFYLCAWSVSQQETQYFGPGTRLLVL.